Below, one TCR beta chain is given with its context. Its specificity is unknown. The V and J ends lost 1 base and 0 bases respectively, with 7 bases between them. The CDR3 totals 15 residues. Germline V gene lookup returns CDR1 SGHVS and CDR2 FQNEAQ. This sample was included in a study of graft-versus-host responses after intestinal transplantation. The overall study: Anti-thymocyte globulin induction, then tacrolimus and steroids for about three years, went to all recipients.

Study observations and caveats: With peak circulating GvH clone levels came an association with early post-transplant HvG declines. Across patients carrying graft-donor T cell macrochimerism, allografts held high graft-versus-host to host-versus-graft clonal ratios.

TCRdb's table, derived via immunoSEQ multiplex PCR, lists solely in-frame clones and lacks some. The sample has about 13,000 clones; 84% are singletons. The J gene is TRBJ1-5, the V gene TRBV7-8; D is possibly TRBD1 (5 bases). This TCR derives from a human patient who received an intestinal transplant, so some T cells may come from the graft donor. The input for sequencing was PBMCs, taken after intestinal transplantation. The CDR3 sequence is CASSLGGYSNQPQHF. As DNA, the CDR3 is TGTGCCAGCAGCTTAGGGGGGTATAGCAATCAGCCCCAGCATTTT.